Listed below are T cell receptor beta chains from one sample, sequenced in a study of control samples from healthy donors and cancer patients. The repertoire was sequenced with immunoSEQ multiplex PCR; TCRdb's copy has only in-frame clones and lacks some. The repertoire has around 140,000 clones, around 93% of them found once; the top ten carry about 2.2%. Sequencing was done on a sample of blood. These receptor sequences come from a woman aged 45-59 years in good health. Each CDR3 is given with its conserved first and last residue.

TRBV7-9,TRBJ1-5,CASSFGTGIRKSNQPQHF
TRBV10-3,TRBJ1-5,CAISLGGNQPQHF
TRBV2,TRBJ2-1,CASSGGLAGYNEQFF
TRBV24-1,TRBJ1-2,CATSDLGQGKGGDNGYTF
TRBV9,TRBJ1-1,CASSVGRGRNTEAFF
TRBV6-5,TRBJ1-2,CASSTGTGMDYTF
TRBV5-1,TRBJ2-2,CASSTGQGSNTGELFF
TRBV29-1,TRBJ1-2,CSVSLGPYGYTF
TRBV29-1,TRBJ1-1,CSASGTEAFF
TRBV20-1,TRBJ1-4,CSASSGQGVEKLFF
TRBV9,TRBJ2-2,CASSVAPGELFF
TRBV5-6,TRBJ2-3,CASSSVGTDTQYF
TRBV7-2,TRBJ2-1,CASSLAKRFTEQFF
TRBV19,TRBJ1-2,CASSPGQSIYGYTF
TRBV2,TRBJ1-1,CASSVRGKLEAFF
TRBV14,TRBJ2-7,CASSHPRAGSYEQYF
TRBV4-1,TRBJ1-2,CASSQDFGPYGYTF
TRBV30,TRBJ2-7,CAWSRGGLTYEQYF
TRBV7-2,TRBJ1-5,CASSLKGRDSFNQPQHF
TRBV4-1,TRBJ2-2,CASSQIRVMGSVTGELFF
TRBV7-5,TRBJ2-7,CARSLALGQGASDEQYF
TRBV19,TRBJ1-1,CASSRDRGTNTEAFF
TRBV28,TRBJ1-2,CASSSPGQGGKGRYGYTF
TRBV6-5,TRBJ2-1,CASTLAGGTYNEQFF
TRBV20-1,TRBJ2-5,CSASRGGSAKETQYF
TRBV27,TRBJ1-1,CASSLFPAGNTEAFF
TRBV30,TRBJ1-5,CAWSVKGGAQPQHF
TRBV7-6,TRBJ2-2,CASSLGNTGELFF
TRBV28,TRBJ2-1,CASRMDTGLAAYNEQFF
TRBV19,TRBJ1-6,CASTWDRDSSPLHF